This T cell receptor (beta chain) was captured in a study of T cell clonality in common variable immunodeficiency. In its sample, this clone was seen a few times. With the read ending 3 residues before the CDR3 end, the germline J gene is used to fill in that end. The germline gives CDR1 KGHSH, CDR2 LQKENI. The CDR3 loop spans 13 amino acids. V dropped 3 bases and J dropped 7 bases, with 10 bases sitting between them. Assay used: immunoSEQ multiplex PCR; TCRdb lists only in-frame clones, some missing. The sample is made up of about 52,000 clones, none counted only once. V gene TRBV18 combines with J gene TRBJ1-5; D not certain. The source material was peripheral blood mononuclear cells. This receptor was identified in a person between 18 and 75 years old in good health. CDR3 DNA, as far as it was read: TGTGCCAGCTCACCGGACGGACTACAGCCC. Its translation is CASSPDGLQP. From start to end, the CDR3 is CASSPDGLQPQHF.